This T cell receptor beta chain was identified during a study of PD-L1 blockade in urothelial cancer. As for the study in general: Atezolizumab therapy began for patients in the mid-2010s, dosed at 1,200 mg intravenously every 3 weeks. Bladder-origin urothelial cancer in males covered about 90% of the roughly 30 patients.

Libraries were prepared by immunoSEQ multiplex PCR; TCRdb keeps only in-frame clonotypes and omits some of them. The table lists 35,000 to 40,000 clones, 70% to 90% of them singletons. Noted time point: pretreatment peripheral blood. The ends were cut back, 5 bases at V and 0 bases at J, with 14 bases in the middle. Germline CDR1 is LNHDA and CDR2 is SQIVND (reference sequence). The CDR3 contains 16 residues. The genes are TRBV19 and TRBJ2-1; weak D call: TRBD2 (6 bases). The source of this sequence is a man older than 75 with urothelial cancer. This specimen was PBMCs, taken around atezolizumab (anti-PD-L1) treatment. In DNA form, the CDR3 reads TGTGCCAGTAGTGCGGGACGCCCTAGCTCCTACAATGAGCAGTTCTTC. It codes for CASSAGRPSSYNEQFF.